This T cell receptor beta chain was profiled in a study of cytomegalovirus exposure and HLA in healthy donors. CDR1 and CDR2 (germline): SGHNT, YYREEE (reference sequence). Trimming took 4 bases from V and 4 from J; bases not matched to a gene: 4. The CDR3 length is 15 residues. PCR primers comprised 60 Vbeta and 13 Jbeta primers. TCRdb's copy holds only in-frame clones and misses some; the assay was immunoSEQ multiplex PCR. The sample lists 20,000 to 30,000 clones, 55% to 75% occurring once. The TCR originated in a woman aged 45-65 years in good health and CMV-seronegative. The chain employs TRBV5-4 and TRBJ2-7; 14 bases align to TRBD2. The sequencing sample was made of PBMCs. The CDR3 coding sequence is TGTGCCAGCAGCGAGGGACTAGCGGGGGTATACGAGCAGTACTTC. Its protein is CASSEGLAGVYEQYF.